What follows describes a single T cell receptor beta chain. The data were taken from a study of shared clonotypes between healthy human individuals. It was CD45RO-negative cells, positively selected for CCR7, that made up naive CD8 cells, with terminally differentiated effector memory CD45RA+ cells excluded. The method was immunoSEQ multiplex PCR; TCRdb's version includes in-frame clones alone and lacks a portion of them. The repertoire has some 2 million clones, roughly 94% of them found once; the top ten carry more than 0.9%. V lost 3 bases and J 5 bases, leaving 23 bases between the germline ends. The CDR3 consists of 17 residues. Per the germline V gene, CDR1 is MDHEN and CDR2 is SYDVKM.

The sequence was collected from a man between 18 and 29 years old in good health. V usage is TRBV28 and J usage is TRBJ2-7; tentatively, D is TRBD2 (7 bases). The sample was naive CD8+ T cells sorted from blood. The CDR3 is CASSFTNWGGASNEQYF. The CDR3 bases are TGTGCCAGCAGTTTCACTAACTGGGGGGGGGCGTCTAACGAGCAGTACTTC.